These T cell receptor beta chains were read from a single sample in a study of cytomegalovirus exposure and HLA in healthy donors. The table came from immunoSEQ multiplex PCR; TCRdb's copy has only in-frame clones and leaves some out. The sample holds approximately 120,000 clones, roughly 85% seen once. Material: PBMCs. Receptor source: a woman aged 25 to 39 in good health and CMV-seropositive. Each CDR3 is given with its conserved first and last residue. The order of the fields is clone size, V gene, D gene, J gene, CDR3 DNA, CDR3 protein. A D gene is named only where the DNA matches it firmly. Rows give clone size only sometimes, using once, few, many, or a class for an expanded clone.

clone_size: .
v_call: TRBV10-1
d_call: .
j_call: TRBJ1-1
cdr3_nt: TGCGCCAGCAGCTCGCGGGACACTGAAGCTTTCTTT
cdr3_aa: CASSSRDTEAFF

clone_size: .
v_call: TRBV30
d_call: .
j_call: TRBJ1-1
cdr3_nt: TGTGCCTGGTCCCGGGGGGGTTGGACTGAAGCTTTCTTT
cdr3_aa: CAWSRGGWTEAFF

clone_size: few
v_call: TRBV30
d_call: TRBD2
j_call: TRBJ2-7
cdr3_nt: TGTGCCTCCTCCGAGGGGACTAGCACCTACGAGCAGTACTTC
cdr3_aa: CASSEGTSTYEQYF

clone_size: .
v_call: TRBV5-4
d_call: TRBD1
j_call: TRBJ2-5
cdr3_nt: TGTGCCAGCAGCCTGGGGACAGCTCAAGAGACCCAGTACTTC
cdr3_aa: CASSLGTAQETQYF

clone_size: .
v_call: TRBV28
d_call: TRBD1
j_call: TRBJ1-2
cdr3_nt: TGTGCCAGCGGCCTTGCAGGGGGCGCTTACTATGGCTACACCTTC
cdr3_aa: CASGLAGGAYYGYTF

clone_size: .
v_call: TRBV28
d_call: TRBD1
j_call: TRBJ2-7
cdr3_nt: TGTGCCAGCAGCCTGACAGGGGAGTACGAGCAGTACTTC
cdr3_aa: CASSLTGEYEQYF

clone_size: few
v_call: TRBV28
d_call: .
j_call: TRBJ2-3
cdr3_nt: TGTGCCAGCAGGGACTACACAGATACGCAGTATTTT
cdr3_aa: CASRDYTDTQYF

clone_size: few
v_call: TRBV5-1
d_call: .
j_call: TRBJ2-3
cdr3_nt: TGCGCCAGCAGCCGCTCCGGGACTCGCACCACAGATACGCAGTATTTT
cdr3_aa: CASSRSGTRTTDTQYF

clone_size: .
v_call: TRBV9
d_call: .
j_call: TRBJ1-4
cdr3_nt: TGTGCCAGCACGCGGGACGTCGGTGAAAAACTGTTTTTT
cdr3_aa: CASTRDVGEKLFF

clone_size: .
v_call: TRBV18
d_call: TRBD2
j_call: TRBJ2-5
cdr3_nt: TGTGCCAGCTCACCGGGGGGGAAAGAGACCCAGTACTTC
cdr3_aa: CASSPGGKETQYF

clone_size: few
v_call: TRBV28
d_call: TRBD1
j_call: TRBJ1-4
cdr3_nt: TGTGCCAGCAGTCCCCTTGGGACAGGCAGAGACTATAATGAAAAACTGTTTTTT
cdr3_aa: CASSPLGTGRDYNEKLFF

clone_size: .
v_call: TRBV30
d_call: TRBD2
j_call: TRBJ2-1
cdr3_nt: TGTGCCGCCCGGACTAGCGGGTTCAGTGAGCAGTTCTTC
cdr3_aa: CAARTSGFSEQFF

clone_size: .
v_call: TRBV2
d_call: .
j_call: TRBJ2-7
cdr3_nt: TGTGCCAGTTCCTTCCGGGCGGGGTCCCCCTACGAGCAGTACTTC
cdr3_aa: CASSFRAGSPYEQYF

clone_size: .
v_call: TRBV2
d_call: TRBD1
j_call: TRBJ1-4
cdr3_nt: TGTGCCAGCACGGGGCAGGGGGCAGGTGAAAAACTGTTTTTT
cdr3_aa: CASTGQGAGEKLFF

clone_size: .
v_call: TRBV6-1
d_call: TRBD2
j_call: TRBJ2-1
cdr3_nt: TGTGCCAGCAGTGTGCGGGGGGCGAGCTCCTACAATGAGCAGTTCTTC
cdr3_aa: CASSVRGASSYNEQFF

clone_size: once
v_call: TRBV18
d_call: .
j_call: TRBJ2-7
cdr3_nt: TGTGCCAGCTCATCGGACAGCTACGAGCAGTACTTC
cdr3_aa: CASSSDSYEQYF

clone_size: few
v_call: TRBV14
d_call: TRBD1
j_call: TRBJ2-2
cdr3_nt: TGTGCCAGCAGCGTACAGGGGACCACCGGGGAGCTGTTTTTT
cdr3_aa: CASSVQGTTGELFF

clone_size: .
v_call: TRBV10-3
d_call: .
j_call: TRBJ2-5
cdr3_nt: TGTGCCATCAGTGAGTCGCAGGTAGAGACCCAGTACTTC
cdr3_aa: CAISESQVETQYF

clone_size: .
v_call: TRBV28
d_call: TRBD1
j_call: TRBJ2-1
cdr3_nt: TGTGCCAGCAAGGGGGCGCAGGAGCAGTTCTTC
cdr3_aa: CASKGAQEQFF

clone_size: .
v_call: TRBV18
d_call: TRBD2
j_call: TRBJ2-2
cdr3_nt: TGTGCCAGCTCACTTAGCGGGAGTCCCGGGGAGCTGTTTTTT
cdr3_aa: CASSLSGSPGELFF

clone_size: .
v_call: TRBV6-4
d_call: TRBD2
j_call: TRBJ2-1
cdr3_nt: TGTGCCAGCAGGGCCGGGAGGGGTACGGGTGAGCAGTTCTTC
cdr3_aa: CASRAGRGTGEQFF

clone_size: .
v_call: TRBV6-1
d_call: TRBD2
j_call: TRBJ2-5
cdr3_nt: TGTGCCAGCAGTGTGCCTAGCGGGCGCCCCGTTCAAGAGACCCAGTACTTC
cdr3_aa: CASSVPSGRPVQETQYF

clone_size: .
v_call: TRBV27
d_call: TRBD1
j_call: TRBJ1-4
cdr3_nt: TGTGCCAGCAGTTTAGGGAGGACAGGCGCCCCAACTAATGAAAAACTGTTTTTT
cdr3_aa: CASSLGRTGAPTNEKLFF

clone_size: .
v_call: TRBV18
d_call: TRBD1
j_call: TRBJ1-4
cdr3_nt: TGTGCCAGCTCACCAATTGGTCGGGACAGCTATGAAAAACTGTTTTTT
cdr3_aa: CASSPIGRDSYEKLFF

clone_size: few
v_call: TRBV4-1
d_call: TRBD2
j_call: TRBJ2-1
cdr3_nt: TGCGCCAGCAGCCAGCCAACTAGCGAGCCCTTCGGTGAGCAGTTCTTC
cdr3_aa: CASSQPTSEPFGEQFF

clone_size: .
v_call: TRBV6-5
d_call: TRBD1
j_call: TRBJ1-1
cdr3_nt: TGTGCCAGCAGTAACTTAAGACAGGGATCGAACACTGAAGCTTTCTTT
cdr3_aa: CASSNLRQGSNTEAFF

clone_size: .
v_call: TRBV7-3
d_call: .
j_call: TRBJ1-2
cdr3_nt: TGTGCCAGCAGCTTAATGGGAGGGTATGGCTACACCTTC
cdr3_aa: CASSLMGGYGYTF